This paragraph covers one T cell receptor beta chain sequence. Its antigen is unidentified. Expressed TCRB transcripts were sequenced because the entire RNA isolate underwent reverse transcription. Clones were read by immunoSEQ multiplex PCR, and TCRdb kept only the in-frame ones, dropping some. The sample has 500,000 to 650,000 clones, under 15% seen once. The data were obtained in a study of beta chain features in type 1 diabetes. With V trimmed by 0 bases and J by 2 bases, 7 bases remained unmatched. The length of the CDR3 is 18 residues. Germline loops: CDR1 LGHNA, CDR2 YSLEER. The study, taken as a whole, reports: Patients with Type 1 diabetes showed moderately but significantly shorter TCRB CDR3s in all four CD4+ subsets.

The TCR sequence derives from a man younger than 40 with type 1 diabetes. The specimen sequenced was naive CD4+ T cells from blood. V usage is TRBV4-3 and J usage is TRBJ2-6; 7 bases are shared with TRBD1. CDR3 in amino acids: CASSQELIQGAGANVLTF. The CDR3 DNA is TGCGCCAGCAGCCAAGAATTAATTCAGGGGGCTGGGGCCAACGTCCTGACTTTC.